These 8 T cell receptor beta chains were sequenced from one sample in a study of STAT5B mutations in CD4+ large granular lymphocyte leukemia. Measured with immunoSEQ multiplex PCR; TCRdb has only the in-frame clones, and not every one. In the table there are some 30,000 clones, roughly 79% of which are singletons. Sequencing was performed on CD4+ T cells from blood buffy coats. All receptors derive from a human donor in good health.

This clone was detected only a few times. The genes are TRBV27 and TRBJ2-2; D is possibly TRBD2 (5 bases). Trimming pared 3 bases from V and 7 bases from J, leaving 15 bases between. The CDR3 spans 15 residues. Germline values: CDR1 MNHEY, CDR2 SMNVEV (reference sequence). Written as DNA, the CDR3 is TGTGCCAGCAGTTTGACTCTAGCCACGCTCGGGGAGCTGTTTTTT. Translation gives CASSLTLATLGELFF.

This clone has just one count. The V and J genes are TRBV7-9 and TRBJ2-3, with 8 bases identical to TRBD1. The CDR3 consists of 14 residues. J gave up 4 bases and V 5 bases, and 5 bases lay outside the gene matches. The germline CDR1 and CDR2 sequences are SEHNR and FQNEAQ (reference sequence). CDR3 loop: CASSRDRGADTQYF. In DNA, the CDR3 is TGTGCCAGCAGCCGAGACAGGGGAGCAGATACGCAGTATTTT.

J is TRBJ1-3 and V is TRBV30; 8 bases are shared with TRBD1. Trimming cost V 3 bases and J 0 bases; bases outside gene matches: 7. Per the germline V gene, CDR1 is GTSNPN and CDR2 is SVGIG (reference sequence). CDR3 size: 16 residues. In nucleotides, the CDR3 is TGTGCCTGGAGAGGGGCAGGGGGCTACTCTGGAAACACCATATATTTT. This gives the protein CAWRGAGGYSGNTIYF.

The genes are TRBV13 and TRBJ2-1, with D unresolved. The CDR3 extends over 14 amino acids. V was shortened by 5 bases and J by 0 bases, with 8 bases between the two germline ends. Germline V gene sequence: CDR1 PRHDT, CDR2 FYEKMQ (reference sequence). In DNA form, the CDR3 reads TGTGCCAGCAGCGTCCTGGGCTCCTACAATGAGCAGTTCTTC. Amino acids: CASSVLGSYNEQFF.

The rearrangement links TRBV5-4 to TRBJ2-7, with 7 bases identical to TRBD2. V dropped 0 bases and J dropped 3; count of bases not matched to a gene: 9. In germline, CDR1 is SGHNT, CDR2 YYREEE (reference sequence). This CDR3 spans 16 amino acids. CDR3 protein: CASSLVPAGSLYEQYF. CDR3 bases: TGTGCCAGCAGCTTGGTGCCAGCGGGGTCTCTCTACGAGCAGTACTTC. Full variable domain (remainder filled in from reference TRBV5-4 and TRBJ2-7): ETGVTQSPTHLIKTRGQQVTLRCSSQSGHNTVSWYQQALGQGPQFIFQYYREEENGRGNFPPRFSGLQFPNYSSELNVNALELDDSALYLCASSLVPAGSLYEQYFGPGTRLTVT.

CDR3 protein: CASSSDRDQYTGELFF. The CDR3 DNA reads as TGTGCCAGCAGCTCCGACCGGGACCAATACACCGGGGAGCTGTTTTTT. The chain combines TRBV7-9 with TRBJ2-2; D possibly uses TRBD1 or TRBD2 (5 bases each). Germline values: CDR1 SEHNR, CDR2 FQNEAQ (reference sequence). Trimming cost V 4 bases and J 3 bases, with 15 bases left between them. The CDR3 runs 16 residues.

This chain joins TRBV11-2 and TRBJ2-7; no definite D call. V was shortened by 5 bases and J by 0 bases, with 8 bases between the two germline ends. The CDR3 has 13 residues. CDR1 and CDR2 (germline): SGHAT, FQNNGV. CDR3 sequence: CASSVSPSYEQYF. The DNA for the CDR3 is TGTGCCAGCAGCGTTAGTCCCTCCTACGAGCAGTACTTC.

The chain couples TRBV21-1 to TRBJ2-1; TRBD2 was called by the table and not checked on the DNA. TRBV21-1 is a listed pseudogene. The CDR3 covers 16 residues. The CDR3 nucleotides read TGTGCCAGCAGCAACCAGCGACTAGCGGGATACAATGAGCAGTTCTTC. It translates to CASSNQRLAGYNEQFF.